The next 18 T cell receptor beta chains were all read from a single sample in a study of early T cells in non-severe SARS-CoV-2 infection (dated by TCRdb to the early 2020s). Receptors were amplified or captured by 5' RACE. The instrument was a NextSeq 500. TCRdb applied fastp at Q25 and MiXCR to the public reads, then kept only in-frame beta chains. Every entry covers one CDR3 protein and lists the most common genes and DNA from its rows. This sample lists about 22,000 distinct CDR3 sequences; more than 3.5% were detected once. Of the sample, about 8% falls within the top ten clones. Sequences were obtained from whole blood. Source of these receptors: an adult who was a healthcare worker with PCR-confirmed SARS-CoV-2 infection or an uninfected control (not recorded which).

This clonotype was detected ten times or more. The V and J genes are TRBV28 and TRBJ2-3; D may be TRBD1 (6 bases). The germline CDR1 and CDR2 sequences are MDHEN and SYDVKM. The V and J ends lost 6 bases and 10 bases respectively, with 14 bases between them. The CDR3 consists of 12 residues. The CDR3: CASSRTGYSQYF. The CDR3, as DNA: TGTGCCAGCAGCCGAACAGGGTACTCGCAGTATTTT. The full variable domain, completed using reference TRBV28 and TRBJ2-3, is DVKVTQSSRYLVKRTGEKVFLECVQDMDHENMFWYRQDPGLGLRLIYFSYDVKMKEKGDIPEGYSVSREKKERFSLILESASTNQTSMYLCASSRTGYSQYFGPGTRLTVL.

This clonotype was counted at least ten times. The chain couples TRBV5-1 to TRBJ2-5, with D perhaps matching TRBD2 (6 bases). V was pared by 4 bases and J by 3 bases, with 16 bases between. The CDR3 totals 15 residues. CDR1 and CDR2 from the germline V gene are SGHRS and YFSETQ. The CDR3 sequence is CASSLGSGDEETQYF. The CDR3 coding sequence is TGCGCCAGCAGCCTCGGATCGGGGGATGAAGAGACCCAGTACTTC.

This clonotype came up many times. The CDR3 DNA is TGTGCCTGGCAATATCACTTTAACTATGGCTACACCTTC. Translated, it gives CAWQYHFNYGYTF. The rearrangement links TRBV30 to TRBJ1-2; D call uncertain. The germline gives CDR1 GTSNPN, CDR2 SVGIG (reference sequence). V lost 5 bases to trimming and J lost 1 base, with 11 bases between them. The CDR3 covers 13 residues.

This clonotype has a count of ten or more. The chain links TRBV7-2 to TRBJ2-2; a weak D match, TRBD1 (6 bases). V lost 7 bases and J 5 bases, leaving 14 bases between the germline ends. Per germline, CDR1 SGHTA and CDR2 FQGNSA. The CDR3 loop spans 14 amino acids. CDR3 sequence reads: CASTPGHLTGELFF. The CDR3 bases are TGTGCCAGCACTCCGGGACACCTAACCGGGGAGCTGTTTTTT.

This clonotype came up many times. The CDR3 sequence is CASSPQISGGYTDTQYF. The DNA for the CDR3 is TGTGCCAGCTCACCGCAAATTAGCGGGGGCTACACAGATACGCAGTATTTT. The genes are TRBV18 and TRBJ2-3; 9 bases match TRBD2. With V trimmed by 3 bases and J by 2 bases, 9 bases remained unmatched. The CDR3 runs 17 residues. CDR1 and CDR2 from the germline V gene are KGHSH and LQKENI.

V is TRBV18 and J is TRBJ1-2; D remains unclear. The V gene's germline CDR1 is KGHSH and CDR2 LQKENI. This CDR3 has 14 amino acids. V dropped 3 bases and J dropped 4 bases, with 12 bases sitting between them. CDR3 sequence: CASSPLSGVYGYTF. CDR3 nucleotide sequence: TGTGCCAGCTCACCCTTGTCCGGGGTCTATGGCTACACCTTC. Drawing the rest from reference TRBV18 and TRBJ1-2, the complete variable domain is NAGVMQNPRHLVRRRGQEARLRCSPMKGHSHVYWYRQLPEEGLKFMVYLQKENIIDESGMPKERFSAEFPKEGPSILRIQQVVRGDSAAYFCASSPLSGVYGYTFGSGTRLTVV.

This clonotype is medium-sized. This sequence joins TRBV6-5 and TRBJ1-5; D unresolved. Germline CDR1 and CDR2: MNHEY and SVGAGI. The length of the CDR3 is 14 residues. With 8 bases removed from V and 9 bases from J, the gap between germline ends came to 20 bases. The CDR3 DNA is TGTGCCAGCGGAATGGGGAGGTCCCCTTCGCCCCAGCATTTT. It translates to CASGMGRSPSPQHF.

This clonotype was seen at least ten times. V gene TRBV12-3 or TRBV12-4 combines with J gene TRBJ1-4; possibly TRBD1 for D (5 bases). The V and J ends lost 6 bases and 5 bases respectively, with 16 bases between them. CDR3 length: 15 residues. The CDR3 DNA sequence: TGTGCCAGCAGAGCCCAAGGGACGGAGAATGAAAAACTGTTTTTT. This codes for CASRAQGTENEKLFF.

Many counts were recorded for this clonotype. The chain joins TRBV19 to TRBJ1-2; TRBD1 aligns across 7 bases. The V segment lost 3 bases and the J segment 4 bases; nucleotides outside the gene matches: 5. CDR3 length: 14 amino acids. Germline V gene sequence: CDR1 LNHDA, CDR2 SQIVND (reference sequence). The CDR3 sequence: CASSIGTVRYGYTF. CDR3 nucleotide sequence: TGTGCCAGTAGTATCGGGACAGTCCGCTATGGCTACACCTTC.

Only a few counts were recorded for this clonotype. This sequence joins TRBV10-2 and TRBJ2-1, with D maybe TRBD2 (7 bases). Germline V gene sequence: CDR1 WSHSY, CDR2 SAAADI. CDR3 length: 16 residues. With 3 bases removed from V and 7 bases from J, the gap between germline ends came to 19 bases. CDR3 DNA sequence: TGCGCCAGCAGTGAATTGGGCGGGGGCTTGGGGAATGAGCAGTTCTTC. Protein: CASSELGGGLGNEQFF.

This clonotype was seen at least ten times. This chain uses TRBV13 with TRBJ1-1; D is possibly TRBD1 (5 bases). V lost 2 bases to trimming and J lost 9 bases, with 10 bases between them. Looked up from germline, CDR1 is PRHDT and CDR2 is FYEKMQ (reference sequence). The CDR3 covers 12 residues. The CDR3 region is CASSLLGGKAFF. The CDR3 DNA reads TGTGCCAGCAGCTTATTGGGGGGGAAAGCTTTCTTT.

This clonotype was counted ten times or more. This sequence joins TRBV4-2 and TRBJ2-1, with D unresolved. CDR3 length equals 16 residues. Germline V gene sequence: CDR1 LGHNA, CDR2 YNFKEQ. Trimming took off 0 bases at V and 0 bases at J, with 9 bases between the two ends. The CDR3 spells CASSQDPIGSYNEQFF. In DNA, the CDR3 is TGTGCCAGCAGCCAAGATCCGATCGGCTCCTACAATGAGCAGTTCTTC.

This clonotype appeared many times. J is TRBJ2-3 and V is TRBV9, with 7 bases lining up with TRBD2. The CDR3 has 16 residues. Germline CDR1 reads SGDLS; CDR2 reads YYNGEE. V shed 0 bases and J 8 bases; nucleotides not matched to a gene: 12. This CDR3 reads CASSVDRTGRGSTQYF. The DNA of the CDR3 is TGTGCCAGCAGCGTAGATCGGACGGGGAGGGGTTCTACGCAGTATTTT.

This clonotype came up many times. The V gene is TRBV7-8, the J gene TRBJ2-5; 9 nucleotides agree with TRBD2. Trimming cost V 4 bases and J 4 bases; bases outside gene matches: 10. Germline lookup yields CDR1 SGHVS and CDR2 FQNEAQ. The CDR3 runs 16 residues. CDR3 in amino acids: CASSYSSAGGLETQYF. For the CDR3, the DNA is TGTGCCAGCAGCTATTCTTCAGCGGGGGGATTAGAGACCCAGTACTTC.

This clonotype was detected ten times or more. The V call is TRBV7-3, the J call TRBJ2-3; 10 nucleotides match TRBD1. The ends lost 5 bases at V and 3 bases at J; junction bases unmatched: 2. The germline V gene encodes CDR1 SGHTA and CDR2 FQGTGA. This CDR3 is 14 amino acids long. In DNA form, the CDR3 reads TGTGCCAGCAGCCGACAGGGGGCGACAGATACGCAGTATTTT. It encodes CASSRQGATDTQYF.

Ten or more counts support this clonotype. The chain uses TRBV18 and TRBJ2-7, with a possible D match to TRBD2 (6 bases). Germline V gene lookup returns CDR1 KGHSH and CDR2 LQKENI. Trimming shortened V by 2 bases and J by 2 bases, and 13 bases separated the two germline ends. CDR3 length: 15 amino acids. This chain's CDR3 is CASSPGARRAYEQYF. CDR3 DNA sequence: TGTGCCAGCTCACCAGGGGCTAGGAGGGCCTACGAGCAGTACTTC.

In its sample, this clonotype ranks as medium-sized. The rearrangement joins TRBV28 to TRBJ1-1; 8 nucleotides match TRBD1. The V and J ends lost 8 bases and 1 base, in that order; junction bases with no gene match: 12. The CDR3 totals 16 residues. Germline V lookup: CDR1 MDHEN, CDR2 SYDVKM. The CDR3: CASFLTTGQANTEAFF. CDR3 DNA: TGTGCCAGCTTTCTCACCACGGGACAGGCGAACACTGAAGCTTTCTTT.

The table lists this clonotype with a few counts. This chain connects TRBV7-2 to TRBJ2-7; 10 nucleotides line up with TRBD2. Germline trimming cut 5 bases from V and 5 bases from J; bases unmatched to any gene: 9. Germline CDR1 SGHTA, CDR2 FQGNSA. CDR3 size: 15 residues. The CDR3 DNA is TGTGCCAGCAGCGTCGGCCAGCGGGGGGGCAACGAGCAGTACTTC. It yields the protein CASSVGQRGGNEQYF.